The 10 T cell receptor beta chains below come from one sample, sequenced in a study of blood T cells in healthy people across ages. With a J-beta primer mix and a sample-barcoded 5' primer, a second PCR ran 7 to 11 cycles. TCRdb reprocessed the 5' RACE reads with MiXCR, giving one entry per CDR3 protein. The table has around 1,800,000 distinct CDR3 sequences, more than 35% seen once. Sequencing input: blood. The source of these receptors is a human donor in good health.

The chain joins TRBV20-1 to TRBJ1-1; perhaps TRBD1 as D (5 bases). V was shortened by 1 base and J by 6 bases, with 12 bases between the two germline ends. From germline, CDR1 is DFQATT and CDR2 SNEGSKA (reference sequence). This CDR3 has 13 amino acids. This CDR3 is CSARVVGVAEAFF. The CDR3 region has the DNA TGCAGTGCTAGAGTCGTGGGGGTCGCTGAAGCTTTCTTT.

This clonotype has at least ten counts. This sequence joins TRBV12-3 or TRBV12-4 and TRBJ1-6; 7 nucleotides line up with TRBD1. With V trimmed by 5 bases and J by 9 bases, 7 bases remained unmatched. The CDR3 is 14 residues long. CDR3 sequence (DNA): TGTGCCAGCAGTCAACAGGGGTTAGGTTCACCCCTCCACTTT. It specifies CASSQQGLGSPLHF.

In this sample, this clonotype turned up a few times. The chain uses TRBV7-2 and TRBJ2-1; D might be TRBD2 (6 bases). CDR1 and CDR2 (germline): SGHTA, FQGNSA. The CDR3 consists of 16 residues. Trimming stripped 7 bases from V and 0 bases from J, with 16 bases between. CDR3 sequence (DNA): TGTGCCAGCACCCGCGGGGTGGCGAGCTCCTACAATGAGCAGTTCTTC. It is translated as CASTRGVASSYNEQFF.

V gene TRBV7-2 combines with J gene TRBJ1-6, with D possibly matching TRBD1 (6 bases). CDR3 length: 13 amino acids. V was pared by 11 bases and J by 9 bases, with 17 bases between. CDR1 SGHTA and CDR2 FQGNSA come from the germline V gene. The CDR3 nucleotides are TGTGCCTTGGGGGGGGCAATAAGTTCACCCCTCCACTTT. Translating gives CALGGAISSPLHF. The variable domain in full, completed from reference TRBV7-2 and TRBJ1-6, reads GAGVSQSPSNKVTEKGKDVELRCDPISGHTALYWYRQSLGQGLEFLIYFQGNSAPDKSGLPSDRFSAERTGGSVSTLTIQRTQQEDSAVYLCALGGAISSPLHFGNGTRLTVT.

The chain combines TRBV27 with TRBJ2-1, with D maybe TRBD1 (6 bases). V shed 4 bases and J shed 4 bases, with 17 bases lying between them. CDR3 length: 16 amino acids. Germline V gives CDR1 MNHEY, CDR2 SMNVEV (reference sequence). This CDR3 is CASSSTDVGGYNEQFF. In DNA, the CDR3 is TGTGCCAGCAGTTCAACCGACGTAGGGGGTTACAATGAGCAGTTCTTC.

The chain joins TRBV4-2 to TRBJ2-1, with D possibly being TRBD1 (7 bases). The length of the CDR3 is 16 residues. Trimming stripped 2 bases from V and 7 bases from J, with 18 bases between. Germline V gene lookup returns CDR1 LGHNA and CDR2 YNFKEQ. CDR3 nucleotide sequence: TGTGCCAGCAGCCAACCCCGACAGGGAGGACGGAATGAGCAGTTCTTC. Translated, it gives CASSQPRQGGRNEQFF.

This clonotype was seen more than once but under ten times. V and J are TRBV7-8 and TRBJ2-5, with D perhaps matching TRBD2 (5 bases). The germline V and J ends were trimmed by 1 base and 1 base, with 10 bases remaining between them. This CDR3 contains 15 residues. Germline-derived CDR1 and CDR2 are SGHVS and FQNEAQ. The CDR3 nucleotides are TGTGCCAGCAGCTTAGGGACTTCCCCCCAAGAGACCCAGTACTTC. This sequence encodes CASSLGTSPQETQYF.

This rearrangement joins TRBV20-1 to TRBJ2-1; tentative D call: TRBD2 (6 bases). Judging by the DNA end, TRBJ2-7 fits better; the J call may be wrong. The CDR3 sequence is 19 residues long. The germline V gene has CDR1 DFQATT and CDR2 SNEGSKA (reference sequence). The DNA for the CDR3 is TGCAGTGCTACGGGACTGGGGCGGGGTTATGGGTTGTCCTACAATGAGCAGTACTTC. It translates to CSATGLGRGYGLSYNEQYF.

The V and J genes are TRBV12-3 or TRBV12-4 and TRBJ1-4; D remains unclear. The CDR3 extends over 14 amino acids. Trimming took off 3 bases at V and 3 bases at J, with 8 bases between the two ends. Written as DNA, the CDR3 is TGTGCCAGCAGTTTCGACATAGCTAATGAAAAACTGTTTTTT. This gives the protein CASSFDIANEKLFF.

This clonotype was detected many times. V usage is TRBV9 and J usage is TRBJ2-1; tentatively, D is TRBD1 or TRBD2 (5 bases each). Trimming stripped 4 bases from V and 7 bases from J, with 21 bases between. CDR1 and CDR2 (germline): SGDLS, YYNGEE. The CDR3 extends over 16 amino acids. CDR3 sequence reads: CASSSQTGTYENEQFF. DNA of the CDR3: TGTGCCAGCAGCTCACAAACCGGGACCTACGAAAATGAGCAGTTCTTC.